A selection of T cell receptor beta chains follows, all from one sample in a study of CD8 T cells in ankylosing spondylitis. TCRdb redid the calling of the 5' RACE reads with MiXCR, one entry per CDR3 protein. This table holds 150,000 to 200,000 distinct CDR3 sequences, roughly 11% found once. The sample taken for sequencing was blood, either unsorted or a sorted T cell fraction (not recorded which). The receptors here all came from a male donor with ankylosing spondylitis or in good health (not recorded which). Both conserved end residues are part of each CDR3. D genes are given only for firm matches. Clone size is shown for a subset of rows, as once, few, many or a class of expanded clone.

>TRBJ2-1|.|TRBV24-1|many
CATSPSSYNEQFF
TGTGCCACCAGTCCTAGCTCCTACAATGAGCAGTTCTTC
>TRBJ2-2|TRBD1|TRBV24-1|many
CATRETGSTGELFF
TGTGCCACCAGAGAGACAGGGTCCACCGGGGAGCTGTTTTTT
>TRBJ1-1|.|TRBV7-9|.
CASSLDKEAFF
TGTGCCAGCAGCTTAGATAAGGAAGCTTTCTTT
>TRBJ2-3|TRBD2|TRBV28|many
CASSAGLAGVVIDTQYF
TGTGCCAGCAGTGCGGGACTAGCGGGAGTCGTAATAGATACGCAGTATTTT
>TRBJ1-5|.|TRBV7-2|few
CASRFTDQPQHF
TGTGCCAGCAGGTTTACAGATCAGCCCCAGCATTTT
>TRBJ2-3|.|TRBV25-1|many
CASSEYSAGSSKGTQYF
TGTGCCAGCAGTGAATATAGCGCGGGTTCATCCAAGGGTACGCAGTATTTT
>TRBJ2-7|TRBD2|TRBV4-1|many
CASSQAPTSGNEYF
TGCGCCAGCAGCCAAGCGCCTACTAGCGGGAATGAGTACTTC
>TRBJ2-7|.|TRBV10-3|many
CAIRSRVQYEQYF
TGTGCCATCAGGAGCAGGGTTCAATACGAGCAGTACTTC
>TRBJ2-7|.|TRBV27|few
CASSSDASRRLSYEQYF
TGTGCCAGCAGTTCGGACGCATCGCGGAGACTCTCCTACGAGCAGTACTTC
>TRBJ2-5|.|TRBV6-5|many
CASSYSDRGRQETQYF
TGTGCCAGCAGTTACTCGGATAGGGGCAGGCAAGAGACCCAGTACTTC
>TRBJ1-1|.|TRBV12-3/TRBV12-4|many
CASSLSGANTEAFF
TGTGCCAGCAGTTTATCTGGGGCGAACACTGAAGCTTTCTTT
>TRBJ1-6|.|TRBV30|many
CAWTSTEDNSPLHF
TGTGCCTGGACTTCGACTGAGGATAATTCACCCCTCCACTTT
>TRBJ2-2|.|TRBV5-3|.
CARSLVRQMPTGELFF
TGTGCCAGAAGCTTGGTACGGCAGATGCCCACCGGGGAGCTGTTTTTT
>TRBJ1-4|.|TRBV5-1|many
CASSQNTATNEKLFF
TGCGCCAGCAGCCAGAACACTGCAACTAATGAAAAACTGTTTTTT
>TRBJ1-1|.|TRBV5-6|.
CASSLAGRDNGEAFF
TGTGCCAGCAGCCTCGCCGGGCGGGACAACGGTGAAGCTTTCTTT
>TRBJ1-2|.|TRBV12-3/TRBV12-4|many
CASSLKENYGYTF
TGTGCCAGCAGTTTAAAGGAGAACTATGGCTACACCTTC
>TRBJ2-1|TRBD2|TRBV29-1|many
CSVAIAGVGDEQFF
TGCAGCGTTGCAATAGCGGGAGTAGGTGATGAGCAGTTCTTC
>TRBJ2-7|.|TRBV12-3/TRBV12-4|many
CASSGAVGNEQYF
TGTGCCAGCAGTGGAGCAGTGGGCAACGAGCAGTACTTC
>TRBJ2-6|.|TRBV15|.
CATSRSESTGANVLTF
TGTGCCACCAGCCGGTCCGAATCTACTGGGGCCAACGTCCTGACTTTC
>TRBJ2-7|.|TRBV11-3|few
CASSLGGWTQGREQYF
TGTGCCAGCAGCTTAGGAGGGTGGACCCAGGGAAGGGAGCAGTACTTC
>TRBJ2-5|TRBD2|TRBV4-3|many
CASSQGAGGLQETQYF
TGCGCCAGCAGCCAGGGAGCGGGGGGGCTCCAAGAGACCCAGTACTTC
>TRBJ2-2|.|TRBV9|many
CASNKGTNTGELFF
TGTGCCAGCAATAAAGGGACGAACACCGGGGAGCTGTTTTTT
>TRBJ2-3|TRBD2|TRBV15|few
CATSRGWGGRADTQYF
TGTGCCACCAGCAGAGGCTGGGGGGGAAGAGCAGATACGCAGTATTTT
>TRBJ2-7|.|TRBV10-2|few
CASSVGGAYEQYF
TGCGCCAGCAGTGTCGGCGGCGCCTACGAGCAGTACTTC
>TRBJ2-3|.|TRBV12-3/TRBV12-4|many
CASRYLHGPDTQYF
TGTGCCAGCAGATATTTGCACGGACCAGATACGCAGTATTTT
>TRBJ1-2|.|TRBV5-1|medium-sized
CASSLERGSPLGYTF
TGCGCCAGCAGCTTGGAGAGGGGCTCTCCCCTTGGCTACACCTTC
>TRBJ1-5|TRBD1|TRBV6-2/TRBV6-3|many
CASRSTGESQPQHF
TGTGCCAGCAGGTCGACAGGGGAGTCCCAGCCCCAGCATTTT
>TRBJ1-5|.|TRBV18|few
CASSSVQGRNQPQHF
TGTGCCAGCTCGTCGGTTCAGGGGAGGAATCAGCCCCAGCATTTT
>TRBJ1-1|.|TRBV11-2|.
CASSSQWVMNTEAFF
TGTGCCAGCAGCTCTCAGTGGGTCATGAACACTGAAGCTTTCTTT
>TRBJ2-7|.|TRBV12-3/TRBV12-4|.
CASSKGQGNYEQYF
TGTGCCAGCAGTAAGGGGCAGGGAAACTACGAGCAGTACTTC
>TRBJ2-7|TRBD1|TRBV4-3|many
CASSQGQGRSYEQYF
TGCGCCAGCAGCCAGGGACAGGGGAGGTCCTACGAGCAGTACTTC
>TRBJ2-5|TRBD1|TRBV12-3/TRBV12-4|few
CASSLYSRDRETQYF
TGTGCCAGCAGTTTATATAGCCGGGACAGGGAGACCCAGTACTTC
>TRBJ1-2|.|TRBV2|many
CASSIGSPNYGYTF
TGTGCCAGCAGTATAGGGTCTCCTAACTATGGCTACACCTTC
>TRBJ1-1|.|TRBV20-1|.
CSVRDFTDLNTEAFF
TGCAGTGTTAGAGATTTCACAGACCTGAACACTGAAGCTTTCTTT
>TRBJ2-4|.|TRBV6-5|many
CASSLRPGKNIQYF
TGTGCCAGCAGTCTACGCCCTGGGAAAAACATTCAGTACTTC
>TRBJ2-1|.|TRBV24-1|many
CATSDLELLGEQFF
TGTGCCACCAGTGATTTGGAGCTCCTCGGTGAGCAGTTCTTC
>TRBJ2-1|.|TRBV4-1|many
CASSQEVGDGSYNEQFF
TGCGCCAGCAGCCAAGAAGTGGGGGACGGTTCCTACAATGAGCAGTTCTTC
>TRBJ1-2|.|TRBV12-2|many
CASRLEGEICGYTF
TGTGCAAGTCGCTTAGAAGGGGAAATTTGTGGCTACACCTTC
>TRBJ2-2|TRBD2|TRBV3-1|many
CASSRSGGAYHGELFF
TGTGCCAGCAGCCGAAGCGGGGGGGCCTATCACGGGGAGCTGTTTTTT
>TRBJ2-3|TRBD2|TRBV7-2|few
CASSPMRLAGADTQYF
TGTGCCAGCAGCCCTATGAGGCTAGCGGGGGCGGATACGCAGTATTTT
>TRBJ2-7|TRBD2|TRBV5-1|.
CASSHGLAGDSYEQYF
TGCGCCAGCAGCCATGGACTAGCGGGGGATAGCTACGAGCAGTACTTC
>TRBJ2-1|.|TRBV12-3/TRBV12-4|many
CASSFGGGAYNEQFF
TGTGCCAGCAGTTTTGGAGGGGGCGCCTACAATGAGCAGTTCTTC
>TRBJ2-1|TRBD2|TRBV2|few
CASSERVTSGYNEQFF
TGTGCCAGCAGTGAAAGGGTTACTAGCGGGTACAATGAGCAGTTCTTC
>TRBJ1-5|.|TRBV18|.
CASSPRDTNQPQHF
TGTGCCAGCTCACCAAGGGACACTAATCAGCCCCAGCATTTT
>TRBJ1-2|TRBD1|TRBV10-3|few
CAISERQGYGYTF
TGTGCCATCAGCGAGAGACAGGGCTATGGCTACACCTTC
>TRBJ1-1|.|TRBV6-6|many
CASTYGGDREAFF
TGTGCCAGCACCTACGGGGGAGATAGAGAAGCTTTCTTT
>TRBJ2-2|.|TRBV14|.
CASRWDTYTGELFF
TGTGCCAGCAGGTGGGACACCTACACCGGGGAGCTGTTTTTT
>TRBJ2-7|.|TRBV7-2|.
CASRTGGSYEQYF
TGTGCCAGCAGGACAGGTGGCTCCTACGAGCAGTACTTC
>TRBJ1-1|.|TRBV11-2|many
CASSFGITAEAFF
TGTGCCAGCAGCTTTGGTATAACGGCTGAAGCTTTCTTT
>TRBJ1-2|TRBD1|TRBV5-1|few
CASSLAGQKEYGYTF
TGCGCCAGCAGCTTAGCGGGACAGAAGGAATATGGCTACACCTTC
>TRBJ2-7|.|TRBV7-2|few
CASSPDASSYEQYF
TGTGCCAGCAGCCCTGACGCATCATCCTACGAGCAGTACTTC
>TRBJ1-1|.|TRBV6-1|many
CASGEGGINTEAFF
TGTGCCAGCGGGGAGGGAGGGATTAACACTGAAGCTTTCTTT
>TRBJ1-1|.|TRBV20-1|few
CSARVAGRDTEAFF
TGCAGTGCTAGGGTGGCAGGGAGAGACACTGAAGCTTTCTTT
>TRBJ1-1|.|TRBV4-1|many
CASSQRGALEAFF
TGCGCCAGCAGCCAACGGGGAGCTCTTGAAGCTTTCTTT
>TRBJ1-2|.|TRBV5-1|many
CASSLDGGAVYGYTF
TGCGCCAGCAGTTTGGACGGGGGCGCCGTCTATGGCTACACCTTC
>TRBJ2-3|TRBD2|TRBV18|.
CASSPLAGGRDTQYF
TGTGCCAGCTCACCCTTAGCGGGAGGGAGAGATACGCAGTATTTT
>TRBJ1-5|TRBD1|TRBV27|many
CASSQDRDSNQPQHF
TGTGCCAGCAGTCAGGACAGGGATAGCAATCAGCCCCAGCATTTT
>TRBJ2-1|TRBD1|TRBV18|few
CASSPLPTGVGSEQFF
TGTGCCAGCTCACCTTTACCGACAGGGGTGGGCAGTGAGCAGTTCTTC
>TRBJ2-7|TRBD1|TRBV7-8|few
CASSEPGGSREQYF
TGTGCCAGCAGCGAACCAGGGGGCTCTCGCGAGCAGTACTTC
>TRBJ2-5|TRBD2|TRBV11-3|.
CASSSSGGSPHPNF
TGTGCCAGCAGCTCTAGCGGGGGTTCCCCTCATCCAAACTTC